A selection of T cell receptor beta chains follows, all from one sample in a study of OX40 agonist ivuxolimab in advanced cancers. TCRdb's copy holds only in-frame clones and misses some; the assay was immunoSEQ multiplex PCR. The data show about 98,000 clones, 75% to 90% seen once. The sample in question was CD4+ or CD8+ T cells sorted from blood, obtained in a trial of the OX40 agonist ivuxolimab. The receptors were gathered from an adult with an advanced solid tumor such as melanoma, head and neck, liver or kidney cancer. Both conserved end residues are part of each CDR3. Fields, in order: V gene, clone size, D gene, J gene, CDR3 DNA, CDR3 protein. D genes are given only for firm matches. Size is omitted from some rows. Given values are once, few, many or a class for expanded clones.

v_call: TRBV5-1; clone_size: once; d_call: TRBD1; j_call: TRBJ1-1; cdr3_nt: TGCGCCAGCAGCGGCGGGACAGGGGGTTATGAAGCTTTCTTT; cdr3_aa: CASSGGTGGYEAFF
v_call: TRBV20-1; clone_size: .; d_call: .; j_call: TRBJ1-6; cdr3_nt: TGCAGTGCTTCGACTTCACCCCTCCACTTT; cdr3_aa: CSASTSPLHF
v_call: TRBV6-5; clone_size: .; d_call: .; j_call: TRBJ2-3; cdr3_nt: TGTGCCAGCAGTTTAGGGAGCGGTTCAGATACGCAGTATTTT; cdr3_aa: CASSLGSGSDTQYF
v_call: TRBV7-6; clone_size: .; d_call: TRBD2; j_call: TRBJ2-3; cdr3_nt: TGTGCCAGCAGCTTAGCGCCCGGGACTAGCGGGGGGGCAGATACGCAGTATTTT; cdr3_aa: CASSLAPGTSGGADTQYF
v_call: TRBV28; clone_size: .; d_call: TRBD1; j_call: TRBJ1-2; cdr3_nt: TGTGCCAGCAGTTTGAGTACAGGGGGCAACTATGGCTACACCTTC; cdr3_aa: CASSLSTGGNYGYTF
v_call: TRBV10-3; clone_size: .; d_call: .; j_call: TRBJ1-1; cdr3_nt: TGTGCCATCAGTGGGGACCTGGGGGGGGCTGGCGACACTGAAGCTTTCTTT; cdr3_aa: CAISGDLGGAGDTEAFF
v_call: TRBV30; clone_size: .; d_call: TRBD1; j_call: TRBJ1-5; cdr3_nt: TGTGCCTGGAGTCAGGGACAGGGGTATCCCCAGCCCCAGCATTTT; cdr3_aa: CAWSQGQGYPQPQHF
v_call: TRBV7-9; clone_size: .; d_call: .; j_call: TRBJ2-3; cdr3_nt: TGTGCCAGCAGACAAGCCCGGGTAACTGACGGCGGAAGCACAGATACGCAGTATTTT; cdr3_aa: CASRQARVTDGGSTDTQYF
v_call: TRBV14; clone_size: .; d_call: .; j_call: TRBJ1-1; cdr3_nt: TGTGCCAGCAGCCTCTTAGCCAGGGGCTCGCATGGCACTGAAGCTTTCTTT; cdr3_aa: CASSLLARGSHGTEAFF
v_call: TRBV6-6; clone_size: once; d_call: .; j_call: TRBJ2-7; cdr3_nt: TGTGCCAGCAGTTACTCAGGGATCCCGGCCTACGAGCAGTACTTC; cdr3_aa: CASSYSGIPAYEQYF
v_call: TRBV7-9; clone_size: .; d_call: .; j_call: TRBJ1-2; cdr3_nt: TGTGCCAGCAGCCGAGGTGAGGCGGGCTATGGCTACACCTTC; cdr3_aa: CASSRGEAGYGYTF
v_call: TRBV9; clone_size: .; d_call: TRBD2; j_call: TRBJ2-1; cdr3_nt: TGTGCCAGCAGCGTAGCTACTGAGGCTAGCGGGAGGACGGGCAATGAGCAGTTCTTC; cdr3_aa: CASSVATEASGRTGNEQFF
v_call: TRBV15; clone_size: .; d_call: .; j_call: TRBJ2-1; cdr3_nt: TGTGCCACCAGCAGGGTGCGAGGGCCAGGGTCCTACAATGAGCAGTTCTTC; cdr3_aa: CATSRVRGPGSYNEQFF
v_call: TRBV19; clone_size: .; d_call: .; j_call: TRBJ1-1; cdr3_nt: TGTGCCAGTTCAAGGGGGAGGGAACCTGAAGCTTTCTTT; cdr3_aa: CASSRGREPEAFF
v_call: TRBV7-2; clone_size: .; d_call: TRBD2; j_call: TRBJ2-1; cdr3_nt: TGTGCCAGCAGCTTAGCAGGGATAGCGGGATCAGGAAACAATGAGCAGTTCTTC; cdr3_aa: CASSLAGIAGSGNNEQFF
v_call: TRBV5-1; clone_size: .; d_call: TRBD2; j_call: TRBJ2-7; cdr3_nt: TGCGCCAGCAGCCCGACTAGCGGGGGGGGAGCCTACGAGCAGTACTTC; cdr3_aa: CASSPTSGGGAYEQYF
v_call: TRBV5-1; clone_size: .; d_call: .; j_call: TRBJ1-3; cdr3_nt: TGCGCCAGCAGCCCCGGCACGGTGTCTTTGGGAAACACCATATATTTT; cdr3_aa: CASSPGTVSLGNTIYF
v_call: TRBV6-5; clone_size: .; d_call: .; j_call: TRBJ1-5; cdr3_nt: TGTGCCAGCAGTACAGGGTACCAGCCCCAGCATTTT; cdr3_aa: CASSTGYQPQHF
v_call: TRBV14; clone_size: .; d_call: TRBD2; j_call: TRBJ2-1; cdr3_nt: TGTGCCAGCGGACCGGGACTAGCCTACAATGAGCAGTTCTTC; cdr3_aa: CASGPGLAYNEQFF
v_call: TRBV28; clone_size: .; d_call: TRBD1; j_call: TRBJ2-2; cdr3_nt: TGTGCCAGCACCTCCCCGGGACAGGGAACCGGGGAGCTGTTTTTT; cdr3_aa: CASTSPGQGTGELFF
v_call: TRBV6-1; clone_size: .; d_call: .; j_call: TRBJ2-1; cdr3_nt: TGTGCCAGCAGTGAAAGCTGGGTTGGGCAGTTCTTC; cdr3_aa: CASSESWVGQFF
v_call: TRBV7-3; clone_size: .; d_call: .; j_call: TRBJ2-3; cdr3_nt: TGTGCCAGCAGCTTATCGTCCGGGGCAGATACGCAGTATTTT; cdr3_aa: CASSLSSGADTQYF
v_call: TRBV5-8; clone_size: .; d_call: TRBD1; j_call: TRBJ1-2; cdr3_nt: TGTGCCAGCAGCTCTGGACAGGCCTATGGCTACACCTTC; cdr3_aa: CASSSGQAYGYTF
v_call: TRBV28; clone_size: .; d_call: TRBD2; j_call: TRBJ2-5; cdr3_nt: TGTGCCAGCAGTTTATCGGGACTAGCAGAGACCCAGTACTTC; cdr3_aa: CASSLSGLAETQYF
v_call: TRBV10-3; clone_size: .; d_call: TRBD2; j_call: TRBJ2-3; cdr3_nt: TGTGCCATCAGTGAGTCCGGGAGGGAGGGCCTCATAGATACGCAGTATTTT; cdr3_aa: CAISESGREGLIDTQYF
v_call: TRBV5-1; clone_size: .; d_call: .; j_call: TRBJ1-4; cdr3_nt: TGCGCCAGCAGCTCTCTCGCCGGGGCAACTAATGAAAAACTGTTTTTT; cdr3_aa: CASSSLAGATNEKLFF
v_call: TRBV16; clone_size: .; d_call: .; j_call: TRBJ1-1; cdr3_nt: TGTGCCAGCAGCCAAAACTCCCTGGGCACTGAAGCTTTCTTT; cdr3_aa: CASSQNSLGTEAFF
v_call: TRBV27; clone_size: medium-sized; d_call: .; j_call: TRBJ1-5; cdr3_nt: TGTGCCAGCAGTTTCGGCAGCAAAGGGGATCAGCCCCAGCATTTT; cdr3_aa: CASSFGSKGDQPQHF
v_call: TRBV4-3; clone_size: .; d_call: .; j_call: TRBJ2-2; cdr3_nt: TGCGCCAGCAGCCAAGATTTCCGGGGAATTAGCACCGGGGAGCTGTTTTTT; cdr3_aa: CASSQDFRGISTGELFF
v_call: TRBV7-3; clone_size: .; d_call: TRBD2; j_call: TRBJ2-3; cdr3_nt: TGTGCCAGCAGCTCCGGGGGGGCAGATACGCAGTATTTT; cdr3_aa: CASSSGGADTQYF
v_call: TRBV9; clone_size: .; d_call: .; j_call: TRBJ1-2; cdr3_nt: TGTGCCAGCAGCCATACGTCGAAGGGTGAAGGGAAGGGTGGCTACACCTTC; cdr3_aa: CASSHTSKGEGKGGYTF
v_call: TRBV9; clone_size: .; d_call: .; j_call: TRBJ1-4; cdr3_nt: TGTGCCAGCAGCTCGGCAGGAGGAAAACTGTTTTTT; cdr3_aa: CASSSAGGKLFF
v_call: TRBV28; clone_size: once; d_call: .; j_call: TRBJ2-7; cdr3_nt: TGTGCCAGCAGCAGACAGCTTTACGAGCAGTACTTC; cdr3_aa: CASSRQLYEQYF
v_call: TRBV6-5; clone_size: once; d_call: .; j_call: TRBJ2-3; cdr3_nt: TGTGCCAGCAGTTACTCGTCACGCACAGATACGCAGTATTTT; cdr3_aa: CASSYSSRTDTQYF
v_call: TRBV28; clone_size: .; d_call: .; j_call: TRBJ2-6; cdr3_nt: TGTGCCAGCAGTTCATTGCTGGCCGGGGCCAACGTCCTGACTTTC; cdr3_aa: CASSSLLAGANVLTF
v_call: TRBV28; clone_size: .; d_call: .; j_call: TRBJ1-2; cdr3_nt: TGTGCCAGCGGGGCTGTATATGGCTACACCTTC; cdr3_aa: CASGAVYGYTF
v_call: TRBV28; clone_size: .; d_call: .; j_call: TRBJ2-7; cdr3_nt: TGTGCCAGCACTACAGACTACGAGCAGTACTTC; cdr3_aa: CASTTDYEQYF
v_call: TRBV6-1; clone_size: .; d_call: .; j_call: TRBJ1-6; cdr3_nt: TGTGCCAGCAGTGCGGGACCGGCCAATTCACCCCTCCACTTT; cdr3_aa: CASSAGPANSPLHF
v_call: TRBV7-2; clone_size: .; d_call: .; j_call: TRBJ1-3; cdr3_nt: TGTGCCAGCAGCTTAGCTACAGGAAACACCATATATTTT; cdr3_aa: CASSLATGNTIYF
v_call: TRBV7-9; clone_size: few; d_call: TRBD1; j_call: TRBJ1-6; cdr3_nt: TGTGCCAGCAGCCTCACGGGACAGGGCGGTTCACCCCTCCACTTT; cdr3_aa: CASSLTGQGGSPLHF
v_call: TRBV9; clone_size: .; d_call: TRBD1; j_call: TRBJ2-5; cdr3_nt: TGTGCCAGCAGCGCGGGACAGGGGAACCAAGAGACCCAGTACTTC; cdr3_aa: CASSAGQGNQETQYF
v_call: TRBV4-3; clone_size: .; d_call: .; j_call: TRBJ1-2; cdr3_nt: TGCGCCAGCAGCCAAGATCCCAAGGGGAACTATGGCTACACCTTC; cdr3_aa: CASSQDPKGNYGYTF
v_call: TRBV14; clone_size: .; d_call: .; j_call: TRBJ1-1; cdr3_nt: TGTGCCAGCAGCCCCTTTACTGAAGCTTTCTTT; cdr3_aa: CASSPFTEAFF
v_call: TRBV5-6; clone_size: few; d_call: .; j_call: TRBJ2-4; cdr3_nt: TGTGCCAGCAGCTCTACAGGGCTAACCAAAAACATTCAGTACTTC; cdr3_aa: CASSSTGLTKNIQYF
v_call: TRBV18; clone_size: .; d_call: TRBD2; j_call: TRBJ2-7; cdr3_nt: TGTGCCAGCTCACCACGAGCGGGAGGGAACCACTACGAGCAGTACTTC; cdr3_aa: CASSPRAGGNHYEQYF
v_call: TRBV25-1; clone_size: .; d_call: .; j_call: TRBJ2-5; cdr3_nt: TGTGCCAGCAGTGAAAGCCACCCCTACCGGGAGACCCAGTACTTC; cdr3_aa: CASSESHPYRETQYF
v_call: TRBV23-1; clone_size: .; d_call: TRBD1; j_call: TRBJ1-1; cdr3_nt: TGCGCCAGGACAGGGATGGGCACTGAAGCTTTCTTT; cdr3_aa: CARTGMGTEAFF
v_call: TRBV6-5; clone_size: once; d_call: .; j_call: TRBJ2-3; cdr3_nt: TGTGCCAGCAGGTCAGGGAACGAAGGTACGCAGTATTTT; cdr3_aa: CASRSGNEGTQYF
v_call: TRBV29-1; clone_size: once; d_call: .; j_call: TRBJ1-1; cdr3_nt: TGCAGCGTACAGGGATTACTTCGTGAAGCTTTCTTT; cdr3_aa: CSVQGLLREAFF
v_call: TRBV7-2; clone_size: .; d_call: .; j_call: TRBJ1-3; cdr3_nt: TGTGCCAGCAGCTCACCAACCGGAAACACCATATATTTT; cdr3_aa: CASSSPTGNTIYF
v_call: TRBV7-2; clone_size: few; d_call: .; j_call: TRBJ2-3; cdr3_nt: TGTGCCAGCACCCCCCCGGGCTACCAGGCTACGCAGTATTTT; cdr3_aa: CASTPPGYQATQYF
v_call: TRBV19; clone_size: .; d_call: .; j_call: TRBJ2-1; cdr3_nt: TGTGCCAGTAGTTTACTAGGGACGATCAATGAGCAGTTCTTC; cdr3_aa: CASSLLGTINEQFF
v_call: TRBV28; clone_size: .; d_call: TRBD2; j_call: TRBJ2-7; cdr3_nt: TGTGCCAGCAGTCCACCAGGGACTAGCGGGAGCTACGAGCAGTACTTC; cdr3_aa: CASSPPGTSGSYEQYF
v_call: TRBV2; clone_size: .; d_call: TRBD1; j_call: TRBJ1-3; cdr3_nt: TGTGCCAGCACTTTACAGGGGCCTCGGGGAAACACCATATATTTT; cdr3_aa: CASTLQGPRGNTIYF
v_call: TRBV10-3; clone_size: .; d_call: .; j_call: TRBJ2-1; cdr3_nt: TGTGCCATCAGTGTCGTCCCTCCTGCAAATGAGCAGTTCTTC; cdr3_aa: CAISVVPPANEQFF
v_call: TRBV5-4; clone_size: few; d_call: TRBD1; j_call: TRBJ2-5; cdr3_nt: TGTGCCAGCAGCTATGGACAGGGAGGAGCAGAGACCCAGTACTTC; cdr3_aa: CASSYGQGGAETQYF
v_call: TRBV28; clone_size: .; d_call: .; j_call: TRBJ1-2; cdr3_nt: TGTGCCAGCAGTTTCGGGGGTTATGGCTACACCTTC; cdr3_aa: CASSFGGYGYTF
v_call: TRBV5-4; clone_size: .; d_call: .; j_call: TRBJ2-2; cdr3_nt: TGTGCCAGCAGCTTGGCTTCAGGGGTTACCGGGGAGCTGTTTTTT; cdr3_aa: CASSLASGVTGELFF
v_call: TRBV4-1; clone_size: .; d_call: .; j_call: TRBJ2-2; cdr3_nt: TGCGCCAGCAGCCAAGACGGATTTGCTAGTGGCACCGGGGAGCTGTTTTTT; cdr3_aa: CASSQDGFASGTGELFF
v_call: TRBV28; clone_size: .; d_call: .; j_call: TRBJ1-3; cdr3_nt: TGTGCCAGCAGTTCGCAGGGAGAGTCTGGAAACACCATATATTTT; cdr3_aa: CASSSQGESGNTIYF